This paragraph reports one T cell receptor (beta chain). This entry comes from a study of blood T cell repertoires in COVID-19. Study details: Samples of COVID-19 (acute and convalescent) were obtained from the United States, Italy and Spain. From T cells, B-cell-depleted T cells, or PBMCs came the material, which was cDNA or gDNA.

Some clones are missing from TCRdb's copy, which holds only in-frame ones; the method was immunoSEQ multiplex PCR. The sample shows about 130,000 clones, around 78% of them seen only once. The CDR3 is 14 residues long. V dropped 2 bases and J dropped 4; count of bases not matched to a gene: 5. Germline V lookup: CDR1 MNHNS, CDR2 SASEGT. The chain employs TRBV6-1 and TRBJ2-7, with 7 bases matching TRBD1. Material for sequencing was peripheral blood. This receptor was taken from a human donor in a cohort sampled during active COVID-19. Written as DNA, the CDR3 is TGTGCCAGCAGTGAACGGGGACAGCCTTACGAGCAGTACTTC. The encoded protein is CASSERGQPYEQYF.